These 10 T cell receptor beta chains came from one sample sequenced in a study of shared clonotypes between healthy human individuals. The method was immunoSEQ multiplex PCR; TCRdb's version includes in-frame clones alone and lacks a portion of them. The table lists 2 million to 2.5 million clones, around 93% of them singletons. Sequenced input: naive CD4+ T cells from PBMCs. The subset denotes: CD45RA+ positively selected. The receptor source for this set is a young man in good health. Some clones in this sample may be carry-over from other donors' samples.

The rearrangement uses TRBV4-3 and TRBJ2-3; D call uncertain. Trimming pared 4 bases from V and 4 bases from J, leaving 9 bases between. There are 13 residues in the CDR3. The V gene's germline CDR1 is LGHNA and CDR2 YSLEER. The CDR3 region has the DNA TGCGCCAGCAGCCGGGAAGTTGCAGATACGCAGTATTTT. Protein sequence: CASSREVADTQYF.

This clone was detected once. The chain couples TRBV5-5 to TRBJ2-7; perhaps TRBD2 as D (6 bases). V lost 4 bases, J lost 3 bases, and 14 bases lay in between. Germline V lookup: CDR1 SGHKS, CDR2 YYEKEE (reference sequence). CDR3 size: 14 residues. The DNA of the CDR3 is TGTGCCAGCAGCCTCCGGAGGGACGGCTACGAGCAGTACTTC. This translates into CASSLRRDGYEQYF.

The CDR3 DNA reads as TGTGCCAGCAGCCAAGACGGGGGAGTGAGCACCGGGGAGCTGTTTTTT. It is translated as CASSQDGGVSTGELFF. The chain combines TRBV4-2 with TRBJ2-2, with D maybe TRBD2 (6 bases). Trimming removed 0 bases at V and 4 bases at J, with 12 bases between. The V gene's germline CDR1 is LGHNA and CDR2 YNFKEQ. The CDR3 covers 16 residues.

The V and J genes are TRBV4-3 and TRBJ2-3, with unresolved D. This CDR3 is built from 15 residues. CDR1 and CDR2 from the germline V gene are LGHNA and YSLEER. Trimming took off 2 bases at V and 0 bases at J, with 9 bases between the two ends. CDR3 sequence (DNA): TGCGCCAGCAGCCAACTTAGTCCGAGCACAGATACGCAGTATTTT. This encodes CASSQLSPSTDTQYF.

A single count supports this clone. This chain links TRBV5-6 with TRBJ1-1; D gene ambiguous. The CDR3 extends over 14 amino acids. Trimming left V 2 bases short and J 7 bases short, with 15 bases between. Germline-derived CDR1 and CDR2 are SGHDT and YYEEEE. The CDR3 loop reads CASSLYDLKNEAFF. The CDR3 bases are TGTGCCAGCAGCTTATACGACTTGAAAAATGAAGCTTTCTTT. Together with reference TRBV5-6 and TRBJ1-1, the CDR3 gives the full variable domain: DAGVTQSPTHLIKTRGQQVTLRCSPKSGHDTVSWYQQALGQGPQFIFQYYEEEERQRGNFPDRFSGHQFPNYSSELNVNALLLGDSALYLCASSLYDLKNEAFFGQGTRLTVV.

The CDR3 sequence: CASSLRTSGRTDTQYF. The CDR3 nucleotides are TGTGCCAGCAGTTTACGGACTAGCGGGAGAACGGATACGCAGTATTTT. V is TRBV27 and J is TRBJ2-3, with 13 bases matching TRBD2. This CDR3 has 16 residues. The V and J ends lost 2 bases and 6 bases, in that order; junction bases with no gene match: 5. Per germline, CDR1 MNHEY and CDR2 SMNVEV (reference sequence).

The chain has TRBV6-1 and TRBJ2-1, with TRBD2 identical over 8 bases. V lost 7 bases and J lost 6; bases outside the gene matches: 11. Per the germline V gene, CDR1 is MNHNS and CDR2 is SASEGT. This CDR3 has 15 amino acids. The CDR3 loop is CASTSIAGLVNEQFF. CDR3 sequence (DNA): TGTGCCAGCACCTCCATAGCGGGATTAGTCAATGAGCAGTTCTTC.

About this clone itself: A read error may account for a junction end that differs from germline. The V gene is TRBV19, the J gene TRBJ1-2, with D perhaps matching TRBD1 (5 bases). Germline lookup yields CDR1 LNHDA and CDR2 SQIVND (reference sequence). The CDR3 sequence is 14 residues long. This CDR3 is CASTPAATVRPSAF. CDR3 sequence (DNA): TGTGCCAGCACCCCAGCTGCGACAGTTCGACCCTCCGCCTTC.

This clone has a handful of counts. V and J are TRBV19 and TRBJ2-5; D ambiguous. This CDR3 region has 12 residues. Trimming removed 5 bases from V and 0 bases from J, with 4 bases in between. Per the germline V gene, CDR1 is LNHDA and CDR2 is SQIVND (reference sequence). The CDR3 loop reads CASSGYQETQYF. The CDR3 region has the DNA TGTGCCAGTAGTGGGTACCAAGAGACCCAGTACTTC. Full variable domain (missing parts from reference TRBV19 and TRBJ2-5): DGGITQSPKYLFRKEGQNVTLSCEQNLNHDAMYWYRQDPGQGLRLIYYSQIVNDFQKGDIAEGYSVSREKKESFPLTVTSAQKNPTAFYLCASSGYQETQYFGPGTRLLVL.

The chain links TRBV5-4 to TRBJ2-7, with unresolved D. Germline-derived CDR1 and CDR2 are SGHNT and YYREEE (reference sequence). V was shortened by 4 bases and J by 3 bases, with 11 bases between the two germline ends. This CDR3 is built from 13 residues. The CDR3 is CASSRPTDYEQYF. CDR3 nucleotides: TGTGCCAGCAGCCGACCGACCGACTACGAGCAGTACTTC.